This T cell receptor beta chain is drawn from a study of T cells in Graves' hyperthyroidism and ophthalmopathy (dated by TCRdb to between 2018 and 2021). The study in broad terms: To identify distinguishing TCR V-J signatures, a discovery cohort of 90 to 100 patients was used, comprising some 45 with Graves' ophthalmopathy and around 60 with stable Graves' hyperthyroidism. An independent validation cohort of under 20 hyperthyroidism patients and about 16 patients who later progressed to ophthalmopathy tested prospective prediction of ophthalmopathy. Once sampling was done, hyperthyroidism patients were given methimazole at a starting dose of 30 mg daily, whereas ophthalmopathy patients were given high-dose intravenous methylprednisolone. The study also compared thyroid tissue and blood T-cell repertoires from a handful of Graves' hyperthyroidism patients. The 100 or so discovery patients were divided at random into training and test sets in a 7:3 ratio. According to the paper, TCR Vbeta CDR3 sequencing was carried out on some 140 peripheral blood samples, which came from fewer than 50 ophthalmopathy, around 75 hyperthyroidism and around 17 progressor patients. The paper's findings and limits, for the study overall: A model built on a 13 V-J signature distinguished ophthalmopathy from stable hyperthyroidism, reaching roughly 88% sensitivity and under 84% specificity in cross-validation and 80%/75% in testing. Sample size was not statistically predetermined, and investigators were not blinded to group allocation. In validation, the model predicted progression to ophthalmopathy with 55% to 71% sensitivity and 72% to 85% specificity, a median of around 6.6 months before onset. Most expanded thyroid clonotypes (frequency above 0.001) were also found in blood, which suggests that blood repertoires may mirror thyroid immune responses.

With respect to this clonotype: Which antigen it targets is not known. No much larger clone is present one base from it, and per-base qualities are unavailable.

Any patient with an uncontrolled infection, another autoimmune disease, pregnancy or lactation was excluded. Diagnoses were based on clinical symptoms, serum thyroxine and TRAb, thyroid ultrasound and orbital computed tomography. Total RNA was extracted with Trizol reagent, and quality was checked on an Agilent 2100 Bioanalyzer. The TCR beta CDR3 regions were amplified from the RNA transcripts. The first round of RT-PCR for the TCR CDR3 was performed with the HTBI primer set and the Qiagen OneStep RT-PCR kit. A second multiplex PCR round built the libraries, followed by size selection and purification. The libraries were sequenced on an Illumina HiSeq2000 using paired-end 100 bp reads. Per the original workflow: SOAPnuke was used to process the raw data, with reads discarded if the reads contained adapters or uncalled bases, had a mean Phred below 15, or lacked an exact constant-primer or identifier match. COPE v1.2.5 was used to merge the high-quality paired reads, and each unique nucleotide sequence was defined as a clonotype. Clonotypes were aligned to IMGT TRBV, TRBD and TRBJ reference segments using MiTCR v1.1. The analysis included only V-J combinations with a frequency above 0.0001, which together covered approximately 99% of the repertoires. The TCS score was defined as the ratio of F50 (clonal expansion) to E x V (chaos), calculated using BLOSUM62-based TCRdist between CDR3 peptides within each V-J. Welch's t-statistics and random forest reduced fewer than 550 V-J features to roughly 13, which were used in a naive Bayes classifier (R e1071). The similarity between thyroid and blood repertoires was quantified using the Morisita-Horn index. The raw public data were reprocessed by TCRdb itself: fastp quality trimming at Q25, MiXCR clonotype calling, in-frame beta chains only. Records with the same CDR3 protein are collapsed into one entry carrying the most frequent genes and DNA. V and J calls and clone size were set by TCRdb, not the authors. This sample lists 480,000 or so distinct CDR3 sequences; 40% to 55% were detected once. The ten most abundant clones make up around 47% of the sample.

Sequencing was performed on peripheral blood or thyroid tissue (not recorded which). The clonotype was recovered from an adult woman with Graves' disease, either hyperthyroidism or ophthalmopathy (not recorded which).

CDR3 loop: CASSPWYNEQFF. The bases read TGTGCCAGCAGCCCCTGGTACAATGAGCAGTTCTTC. The V and J segments used are TRBV7-9 and TRBJ2-1, with no D gene named confidently. The germline V gene (reference sequence) yields SEHNR for CDR1 and FQNEAQ for CDR2. The trim is 5 bases for V and 4 bases for J, with a gap of 6 bases between the germline ends. The CDR3 spans 12 residues, from the cysteine through the phenylalanine. The kept DNA is CDR3 alone, 36 bases in frame from the first base.